What follows are 30 T cell receptor beta chains derived from one specimen sequenced in a study of siplizumab effects on memory and regulatory T cells. The protocol was immunoSEQ multiplex PCR, while the TCRdb copy is restricted to in-frame clones and leaves out a portion. The table has under 100,000 clones, just under 95% seen once. Sequencing used non-Treg CD4+ T cells sorted from blood. The receptors stem from a human donor in good health.

This clone was counted once. The rearrangement links TRBV28 to TRBJ2-7; maybe TRBD1 (5 bases). Germline-derived CDR1 and CDR2 are MDHEN and SYDVKM. Deletions cut 10 bases from V and 6 bases from J, with 13 bases between. The CDR3 runs 11 residues. CDR3 sequence reads: CATRESGEQYF. The CDR3 bases are TGTGCCACCAGGGAATCGGGCGAGCAGTACTTC.

The chain carries TRBV5-1 and TRBJ2-1; TRBD1 matches at 7 bases. The CDR3 is made up of 16 amino acids. Germline V gene lookup returns CDR1 SGHRS and CDR2 YFSETQ. V shed 0 bases and J 8 bases; nucleotides not matched to a gene: 11. CDR3 region: CASSLDSRGSYDEQFF. CDR3 nucleotides: TGCGCCAGCAGCTTGGATAGCAGGGGGAGTTATGATGAGCAGTTCTTC.

The CDR3 DNA reads as TGTGCCAGCAGCTTAGACATTTATGGCTACACCTTC. Amino acids: CASSLDIYGYTF. The chain is built from TRBV5-4 and TRBJ1-2; D is unclear. Deletions cut 2 bases from V and 5 bases from J, with 7 bases between. Germline V lookup: CDR1 SGHNT, CDR2 YYREEE (reference sequence). CDR3 length equals 12 residues.

This CDR3 reads CASSLVLTSGTPYEQYF. The CDR3 nucleotides are TGTGCCAGCAGCTTAGTCCTTACTAGCGGGACACCCTACGAGCAGTACTTC. J is TRBJ2-7 and V is TRBV11-2, with 10 positions matching TRBD2. CDR1 and CDR2 from the germline V gene are SGHAT and FQNNGV. The CDR3 has 17 amino acids. Unmatched junction bases numbered 8, after V lost 1 base and J lost 2 bases. The full variable domain, in which reference TRBV11-2 and TRBJ2-7 provide the parts outside the CDR3, is EAGVAQSPRYKIIEKRQSVAFWCNPISGHATLYWYQQILGQGPKLLIQFQNNGVVDDSQLPKDRFSAERLKGVDSTLKIQPAKLEDSAVYLCASSLVLTSGTPYEQYFGPGTRLTVT.

This sequence joins TRBV6-5 and TRBJ1-1, with D perhaps TRBD1 (6 bases). The CDR3 is made up of 13 amino acids. Looked up from germline, CDR1 is MNHEY and CDR2 is SVGAGI. V lost 6 bases and J lost 3, with 11 bases in between. The CDR3 nucleotides read TGTGCCAGCAGCCCCTGGGGGCACACTGAAGCTTTCTTT. It is translated as CASSPWGHTEAFF.

The V and J genes are TRBV5-1 and TRBJ2-7; D is undetermined. CDR3 size: 13 residues. The V end lost 2 bases, the J end lost 0 bases, and 6 bases lay between the germline ends. The germline gives CDR1 SGHRS, CDR2 YFSETQ. This chain's CDR3 is CASSLDLSYEQYF. CDR3 DNA: TGCGCCAGCAGCTTAGATCTCTCCTACGAGCAGTACTTC.

The V call is TRBV4-1, the J call TRBJ2-3; the D gene could be TRBD1 or TRBD2 (5 bases each). Germline CDR1 reads MGHRA; CDR2 reads YSYEKL. The CDR3 totals 17 residues. The V and J ends lost 4 bases and 2 bases respectively, with 19 bases between them. This CDR3 is CASSPLRNSGATDTQYF. The CDR3 nucleotides are TGCGCCAGCAGCCCACTACGAAACTCCGGGGCCACAGATACGCAGTATTTT.

This chain joins TRBV5-6 and TRBJ2-2; 8 positions agree with TRBD1. The CDR3 totals 16 residues. The germline gives CDR1 SGHDT, CDR2 YYEEEE. V lost 4 bases to trimming and J lost 2 bases; unmatched junction nucleotides: 7. CDR3 in DNA: TGTGCCAGCAGCGGAGGGACAGGTTTTAACACCGGGGAGCTGTTTTTT. Amino acids: CASSGGTGFNTGELFF.

The chain employs TRBV28 and TRBJ1-2; D uncertain. The V gene's germline CDR1 is MDHEN and CDR2 SYDVKM. The length of the CDR3 is 13 residues. V was shortened by 2 bases and J by 4 bases, with 8 bases between the two germline ends. CDR3 region: CASSLNGLYGYTF. CDR3 in DNA: TGTGCCAGCAGTTTAAACGGGCTCTATGGCTACACCTTC.

The rearrangement joins TRBV30 to TRBJ1-5; possibly TRBD1 for D (6 bases). The CDR3 totals 18 residues. The germline CDR1 and CDR2 sequences are GTSNPN and SVGIG (reference sequence). Trimming removed 1 base at V and 0 bases at J, with 19 bases between. The CDR3 here is CAWSASRTVPYSNQPQHF. In DNA form, the CDR3 reads TGTGCCTGGAGTGCATCCCGGACAGTCCCATATAGCAATCAGCCCCAGCATTTT.

CDR3 in amino acids: CASSPRGPDTQYF. Here the CDR3 DNA reads TGTGCCAGCAGCCCCCGGGGCCCAGATACGCAGTATTTT. This rearrangement joins TRBV13 to TRBJ2-3; D may correspond to TRBD1 or TRBD2 (5 bases each). The CDR3 extends over 13 amino acids. V was cut by 5 bases and J by 4 bases, with 10 bases left in between. CDR1 is PRHDT and CDR2 is FYEKMQ in the germline V gene (reference sequence).

The rearrangement links TRBV20-1 to TRBJ2-1; D is unclear. The CDR3 contains 11 residues. From germline, CDR1 is DFQATT and CDR2 SNEGSKA (reference sequence). V gave up 5 bases and J gave up 6 bases, with 8 bases separating them. This chain's CDR3 is CSAGYSNEQFF. For the CDR3, the DNA is TGCAGTGCTGGCTACTCCAATGAGCAGTTCTTC.

The rearrangement uses TRBV7-6 and TRBJ2-5, with 7 bases aligning to TRBD2. The germline gives CDR1 SGHVS, CDR2 FNYEAQ. The trim removed 5 bases at V and 4 bases at J, leaving 13 bases unmatched. The CDR3 is 16 residues long. The CDR3 here is CASSLPLRGSPETQYF. CDR3 in DNA: TGTGCCAGCAGCCTACCCCTTCGCGGGAGTCCAGAGACCCAGTACTTC. The variable domain in full, with the rest retrieved from reference TRBV7-6 and TRBJ2-5, is GAGVSQSPRYKVTKRGQDVALRCDPISGHVSLYWYRQALGQGPEFLTYFNYEAQQDKSGLPNDRFSAERPEGSISTLTIQRTEQRDSAMYRCASSLPLRGSPETQYFGPGTRLLVL.

The chain carries TRBV11-3 and TRBJ2-3, with 7 positions matching TRBD2. The CDR3 length is 15 residues. The germline V gene has CDR1 SGHNT and CDR2 YENEEA. V dropped 3 bases and J dropped 4; count of bases not matched to a gene: 7. CDR3 region: CASSFSRTSPDTQYF. CDR3 nucleotides: TGTGCCAGCAGCTTTTCTCGGACTAGTCCAGATACGCAGTATTTT.

This chain uses TRBV19 with TRBJ1-4, with D unresolved. Per the germline V gene, CDR1 is LNHDA and CDR2 is SQIVND (reference sequence). This CDR3 contains 16 residues. V was shortened by 3 bases and J by 4 bases, with 15 bases between the two germline ends. CDR3 bases: TGTGCCAGTAGTATCACCGTAGGCAGCGGTAATGAAAAACTGTTTTTT. It translates to CASSITVGSGNEKLFF.

For this clone: The sample holds other DNA sequences that translate to the same CDR3. This chain links TRBV30 with TRBJ1-3, with a weak D call TRBD1 (6 bases). Deletions cut 0 bases from V and 0 bases from J, with 9 bases between. Germline V lookup: CDR1 GTSNPN, CDR2 SVGIG (reference sequence). The CDR3 is 15 amino acids. The CDR3 nucleotides read TGTGCCTGGAGTGTCATCAGGGGCTCTGGAAACACCATATATTTT. Protein: CAWSVIRGSGNTIYF.

The rearrangement links TRBV5-4 to TRBJ2-3; 10 bases fit TRBD2. This CDR3 has 15 amino acids. With 4 bases clipped from V and 2 bases from J, the junction kept 4 bases outside the gene matches. CDR1 is SGHNT, CDR2 YYREEE, per germline (reference sequence). DNA of the CDR3: TGTGCCAGCAGCCAAGGACTAGCGGACACAGATACGCAGTATTTT. Translated, it gives CASSQGLADTDTQYF.

V and J are TRBV19 and TRBJ1-3; unclear D gene. Germline V gene sequence: CDR1 LNHDA, CDR2 SQIVND (reference sequence). This CDR3 region has 15 residues. V was pared by 6 bases and J by 1 base, with 13 bases between. The chain's CDR3 is CASSQIQNSGNTIYF. The CDR3 nucleotides are TGTGCCAGTAGCCAAATACAGAATTCTGGAAACACCATATATTTT.

The chain recombines TRBV5-4 with TRBJ1-2; D is unresolved. CDR3 length: 20 amino acids. The germline CDR1 and CDR2 sequences are SGHNT and YYREEE (reference sequence). V was clipped by 0 bases and J by 8 bases, with 32 bases between them. The CDR3 reads CASSLAPLGPNIDQKKGYTF. CDR3 nucleotides: TGTGCCAGCAGCTTGGCCCCTCTCGGGCCCAATATCGACCAAAAGAAGGGCTACACCTTC.

The J gene is TRBJ2-5, the V gene TRBV5-1; perhaps TRBD2 as D (5 bases). The CDR3 consists of 14 residues. Deletions cut 2 bases from V and 5 bases from J, with 13 bases between. Germline loops: CDR1 SGHRS, CDR2 YFSETQ. The CDR3 bases are TGCGCCAGCAGCTTCCCCCGGGGTGGCGAGACCCAGTACTTC. Translating it yields CASSFPRGGETQYF.

The V and J genes are TRBV7-2 and TRBJ1-5; D unclear. V gave up 2 bases and J gave up 3 bases, with 8 bases separating them. The CDR3 totals 14 residues. Germline V gene lookup returns CDR1 SGHTA and CDR2 FQGNSA. The CDR3 nucleotides are TGTGCCAGCAGCTTATCTTCGGTCAATCAGCCCCAGCATTTT. Its protein is CASSLSSVNQPQHF. Full variable domain (outside the CDR3, taken from reference TRBV7-2 and TRBJ1-5): GAGVSQSPSNKVTEKGKDVELRCDPISGHTALYWYRQSLGQGLEFLIYFQGNSAPDKSGLPSDRFSAERTGGSVSTLTIQRTQQEDSAVYLCASSLSSVNQPQHFGDGTRLSIL.

The V call is TRBV7-2, the J call TRBJ2-7; 9 bases align to TRBD1. Germline V CDR1 and CDR2: SGHTA, FQGNSA. Germline trimming cut 3 bases from V and 2 bases from J; bases unmatched to any gene: 5. The CDR3 consists of 15 residues. The CDR3 region is CASSFRQGGTYEQYF. CDR3 bases: TGTGCCAGCAGCTTTAGACAGGGGGGGACCTACGAGCAGTACTTC.

The V gene is TRBV9, the J gene TRBJ1-2; D call uncertain. CDR1 and CDR2 (germline): SGDLS, YYNGEE. The CDR3 covers 11 residues. V was pared by 0 bases and J by 9 bases, with 6 bases between. The CDR3 nucleotides are TGTGCCAGCAGCGTAGACTGGAGCTACACCTTC. Amino acid sequence: CASSVDWSYTF.

This sequence joins TRBV5-1 and TRBJ2-3; 8 bases agree with TRBD2. The junction had 17 bases not matched to a gene; V was cut back by 7 bases and J by 1 base. The CDR3 is 18 residues long. The germline V gene has CDR1 SGHRS and CDR2 YFSETQ. CDR3 nucleotides: TGCGCCAGCCCCCCTGGGACTAGAGGCCTAGTACGCACAGATACGCAGTATTTT. Translated: CASPPGTRGLVRTDTQYF.

The chain joins TRBV7-6 to TRBJ2-5, with a possible D match to TRBD2 (5 bases). The CDR3 contains 16 residues. V was shortened by 3 bases and J by 2 bases, with 16 bases between the two germline ends. Germline CDR1 and CDR2: SGHVS and FNYEAQ. CDR3 nucleotides: TGTGCCAGCAGCTTGTTGAGCGGAGCGCAACAAGAGACCCAGTACTTC. The encoded protein is CASSLLSGAQQETQYF.

The chain carries TRBV7-8 and TRBJ1-1; 8 nucleotides match TRBD1. V trimming: 3 bases; J trimming: 1 base; junction bases outside the gene matches: 4. Per the germline V gene, CDR1 is SGHVS and CDR2 is FQNEAQ. The CDR3 is 15 residues long. The CDR3 loop is CASSFSTGGNTEAFF. For the CDR3, the DNA is TGTGCCAGCAGCTTCTCAACAGGGGGGAACACTGAAGCTTTCTTT.

The chain joins TRBV2 to TRBJ2-7, with TRBD2 matching 12 bases. From germline, CDR1 is SNHLY and CDR2 FYNNEI. V lost 6 bases to trimming and J lost 2 bases; unmatched junction nucleotides: 5. The CDR3 is made up of 15 amino acids. The CDR3 sequence is CASRPPSGRAYEQYF. DNA of the CDR3: TGTGCCAGCAGGCCCCCTAGCGGGAGGGCCTACGAGCAGTACTTC.

The chain uses TRBV10-3 and TRBJ2-2; no clear D. V gave up 6 bases and J gave up 2 bases, with 7 bases separating them. CDR1 is ENHRY and CDR2 is SYGVKD in the germline V gene. There are 13 residues in the CDR3. The CDR3 DNA follows: TGTGCCATCAGCGAAACTAACACCGGGGAGCTGTTTTTT. This encodes CAISETNTGELFF.

The chain combines TRBV25-1 with TRBJ2-5, with D perhaps TRBD1 or TRBD2 (7 bases each). The V gene's germline CDR1 is MGHDK and CDR2 SYGVNS. The V end was cut by 5 bases, the J end by 2 bases, with 12 bases between. The CDR3 runs to 14 residues. The CDR3 sequence: CASSQGGIQETQYF. Here the CDR3 DNA reads TGTGCCAGCAGTCAGGGGGGGATACAAGAGACCCAGTACTTC.

The J gene is TRBJ2-3, the V gene TRBV11-2, with 9 bases that match TRBD2. Germline V gene data show CDR1 as SGHAT and CDR2 as FQNNGV. Trimming removed 4 bases from V and 2 bases from J; junction bases left unmatched: 4. This CDR3 spans 15 amino acids. Written as DNA, the CDR3 is TGTGCCAGCAGCTCCCTAGCGGGACTCACAGATACGCAGTATTTT. Protein product: CASSSLAGLTDTQYF.